Below, 25 T cell receptor beta chains from the same sample are listed, as sequenced in a study of T-cell reconstitution after alpha-beta-depleted transplantation in children (dated by TCRdb to between 2015 and 2016). What the treatment or condition label conveys for this sample: allogeneic hematopoietic cell transplantation with graft depleted of TCRalphabeta T cells and CD19 B cells. Libraries were constructed by PCR. The sequencer listed for this sample is Illumina HiSeq 2500. To normalize quantification of the TCRbeta repertoire, the TCR libraries were built with molecular barcoding that relied on unique molecular identifiers. TCRdb cleaned the public reads at Q25 with fastp, built clones with MiXCR and kept in-frame beta chains. Merged by CDR3 protein, the rows form single entries marked with the most common genes and DNA. For this sample there are 780,000 or so distinct CDR3 sequences; roughly 15% appear just once. The ten largest clones represent about 4.6% of the sample.

This specimen was PBMCs, mostly from graft donor cells, taken 360 days after TCRalphabeta/CD19-depleted stem cell transplant. These receptors originate from a male patient between 5 and 17 years old who had a stem cell transplant for acute lymphoblastic leukemia, so the T cells may come from the graft donor.

This clonotype has just a few counts. The CDR3 DNA reads as TGTGCCACCAGGGGTACAGGGGGCTCCTACAATGAGCAGTTCTTC. This translates into CATRGTGGSYNEQFF. The chain has TRBV24-1 and TRBJ2-1, with TRBD1 identical over 8 bases. Germline loops: CDR1 KGHDR, CDR2 SFDVKD. The CDR3 runs 15 residues. Germline trimming cut 7 bases from V and 0 bases from J; bases unmatched to any gene: 4.

V and J are TRBV12-3 or TRBV12-4 and TRBJ1-2; D is ambiguous. Trimming pared 2 bases from V and 2 bases from J, leaving 6 bases between. The CDR3 contains 13 residues. The CDR3: CASSLTKNYGYTF. As DNA, the CDR3 is TGTGCCAGCAGTTTAACCAAAAACTATGGCTACACCTTC.

This sequence joins TRBV12-3 or TRBV12-4 and TRBJ2-1; D is perhaps TRBD1 (5 bases). Trimming removed 4 bases from V and 7 bases from J, with 8 bases in between. This CDR3 is 12 amino acids long. The CDR3 DNA reads as TGTGCCAGCAGTTCCAGGGTTAATGAGCAGTTCTTC. Residues: CASSSRVNEQFF.

This clonotype was picked up one time. This sequence joins TRBV2 and TRBJ2-7; D is possibly TRBD1 (7 bases). The CDR3 contains 15 residues. Germline V gene lookup returns CDR1 SNHLY and CDR2 FYNNEI. Trimming took 5 bases from V and 4 from J, leaving 18 bases between them. In DNA, the CDR3 is TGTGCCAGCAGTTCGCTTCAGGGGGGATGGTACGAGCAGTACTTC. This gives the protein CASSSLQGGWYEQYF.

This clonotype was observed a handful of times. The chain couples TRBV3-1 to TRBJ1-2; D is ambiguous. The V end lost 1 base, the J end lost 0 bases, and 6 bases lay between the germline ends. Germline V CDR1 and CDR2: LGHDT, YNNKEL (reference sequence). The CDR3 is 14 amino acids. CDR3 loop: CASSQAGANYGYTF. In nucleotides, the CDR3 is TGTGCCAGCAGCCAAGCAGGAGCTAACTATGGCTACACCTTC.

V and J are TRBV15 and TRBJ2-7, with D tentatively TRBD1 (5 bases). Germline values: CDR1 LNHNV, CDR2 YYDKDF (reference sequence). This CDR3 has 17 amino acids. Trimming shortened V by 0 bases and J by 2 bases, and 17 bases separated the two germline ends. CDR3 protein: CATSRETPWGRAYEQYF. CDR3 coding DNA: TGTGCCACCAGCAGAGAAACCCCCTGGGGCAGGGCCTACGAGCAGTACTTC. The full variable domain, in which reference TRBV15 and TRBJ2-7 provide the parts outside the CDR3, is DAMVIQNPRYQVTQFGKPVTLSCSQTLNHNVMYWYQQKSSQAPKLLFHYYDKDFNNEADTPDNFQSRRPNTSFCFLDIRSPGLGDTAMYLCATSRETPWGRAYEQYFGPGTRLTVT.

The chain has TRBV4-1 and TRBJ2-7; 10 bases are shared with TRBD2. This CDR3 region has 15 residues. The germline V gene encodes CDR1 MGHRA and CDR2 YSYEKL. With V trimmed by 3 bases and J by 5 bases, 7 bases remained unmatched. DNA for the CDR3: TGCGCCAGCAGCCAGTCGGGACTAGCGCAGGACGAGCAGTACTTC. Translated: CASSQSGLAQDEQYF.

This rearrangement joins TRBV5-1 to TRBJ2-3; 10 bases line up with TRBD1. J was trimmed by 4 bases and V by 3 bases; bases with no gene match: 8. Germline V gives CDR1 SGHRS, CDR2 YFSETQ. There are 16 residues in the CDR3. CDR3 residues: CASSWIDRGPADTQYF. Written as DNA, the CDR3 is TGCGCCAGCAGCTGGATAGACAGGGGGCCAGCAGATACGCAGTATTTT. The variable domain in full, with the rest retrieved from reference TRBV5-1 and TRBJ2-3, is KAGVTQTPRYLIKTRGQQVTLSCSPISGHRSVSWYQQTPGQGLQFLFEYFSETQRNKGNFPGRFSGRQFSNSRSEMNVSTLELGDSALYLCASSWIDRGPADTQYFGPGTRLTVL.

This clonotype turned up a few times. The chain has TRBV20-1 and TRBJ1-2; maybe TRBD1 (5 bases). V was clipped by 0 bases and J by 4 bases, with 9 bases between them. This CDR3 comprises 13 residues. CDR1 DFQATT and CDR2 SNEGSKA come from the germline V gene (reference sequence). This CDR3 is CSARDRDRYGYTF. Here the CDR3 DNA reads TGCAGTGCTAGAGATAGGGACCGCTATGGCTACACCTTC.

This chain connects TRBV19 to TRBJ1-1, with D unresolved. The V end lost 6 bases, the J end lost 1 base, and 12 bases lay between the germline ends. Germline V gene lookup returns CDR1 LNHDA and CDR2 SQIVND (reference sequence). The CDR3 spans 14 residues. The DNA of the CDR3 is TGTGCCAGTAGCTCTACCGGGGAGAACACTGAAGCTTTCTTT. Translating gives CASSSTGENTEAFF.

This clonotype occurred a few times. The chain recombines TRBV7-9 with TRBJ2-7, with TRBD2 matching over 7 bases. Germline V CDR1 and CDR2: SEHNR, FQNEAQ (reference sequence). Trimming took 2 bases from V and 4 from J; bases not matched to a gene: 11. There are 16 residues in the CDR3. The chain's CDR3 is CASSLLAARTRYEQYF. The CDR3 DNA sequence: TGTGCCAGCAGCTTATTAGCGGCACGGACTAGGTACGAGCAGTACTTC.

This clonotype was seen at least ten times. The chain recombines TRBV7-9 with TRBJ2-3, with 7 bases identical to TRBD2. V shed 5 bases, J shed 0 bases, and the junction held 5 bases outside the gene matches. CDR3 size: 15 residues. Germline V gene lookup returns CDR1 SEHNR and CDR2 FQNEAQ (reference sequence). CDR3 residues: CASSRGTTSTDTQYF. The CDR3 coding sequence is TGTGCCAGCAGCCGAGGGACTACGAGCACAGATACGCAGTATTTT.

A few counts support this clonotype. The chain employs TRBV5-1 and TRBJ2-1; D remains unclear. Germline CDR1 reads SGHRS; CDR2 reads YFSETQ. V lost 9 bases to trimming and J lost 0 bases, with 13 bases between them. This CDR3 region has 14 residues. CDR3 nucleotides: TGCGCCACCCATCCTTTAAGCTCCTACAATGAGCAGTTCTTC. Translating gives CATHPLSSYNEQFF.

Of note for this clonotype: A read error may be the cause here, since a much bigger clone is one base away. The chain joins TRBV9 to TRBJ2-3, with D perhaps TRBD1 (6 bases). CDR1 is SGDLS, CDR2 YYNGEE, per germline. The CDR3 loop spans 18 amino acids. Trimming stripped 4 bases from V and 5 bases from J, with 26 bases between. Written as DNA, the CDR3 is TGTGCCAGCAGCCCGTCAAGGGGAGTTGGGACACGGATAGATACGCAGTATTTT. It is translated as CASSPSRGVGTRIDTQYF.

This clonotype showed up many times. The chain carries TRBV14 and TRBJ2-1; weak D call: TRBD2 (6 bases). V shed 4 bases and J shed 12 bases, with 22 bases lying between them. Germline V CDR1 and CDR2: SGHDN, FVKESK. CDR3 size: 15 residues. CDR3 bases: TGTGCCAGCAGCCCGACCGGGCCCGGACTAAATAGGCAGTTCTTC. Its translation: CASSPTGPGLNRQFF.

The chain is built from TRBV11-3 and TRBJ2-1; tentative D call: TRBD1 (6 bases). This CDR3 spans 15 amino acids. Germline V CDR1 and CDR2: SGHNT, YENEEA. V lost 2 bases and J lost 10, with 18 bases in between. Here the CDR3 reads CASSLTGPGLGEQFF. CDR3 nucleotide sequence: TGTGCCAGCAGCTTAACAGGGCCGGGGTTGGGGGAGCAGTTCTTC. The full variable domain, completed using reference TRBV11-3 and TRBJ2-1, is EAGVVQSPRYKIIEKKQPVAFWCNPISGHNTLYWYLQNLGQGPELLIRYENEEAVDDSQLPKDRFSAERLKGVDSTLKIQPAELGDSAVYLCASSLTGPGLGEQFFGPGTRLTVL.

V and J are TRBV7-8 and TRBJ1-6; D might be TRBD1 (6 bases). Germline V gives CDR1 SGHVS, CDR2 FQNEAQ. This CDR3 contains 15 residues. V was cut by 3 bases and J by 10 bases, with 16 bases left in between. CDR3 nucleotides: TGTGCCAGCAGCTTGAGGGGGGGCGCTAGGTCACCCCTCCACTTT. Translation: CASSLRGGARSPLHF.

Turning to this clonotype: A read error may account for a junction end that differs from germline. The chain recombines TRBV18 with TRBJ2-1; D is unresolved. The CDR3 consists of 13 residues. Per the germline V gene, CDR1 is KGHSH and CDR2 is LQKENI. The CDR3 region is CTSSPITYNEQFF. CDR3 coding DNA: TGTACCAGCTCACCCATCACTTACAATGAGCAGTTCTTC.

V gene TRBV13 combines with J gene TRBJ1-3, with TRBD1 identical over 8 bases. The V gene's germline CDR1 is PRHDT and CDR2 FYEKMQ (reference sequence). Trimming took 1 base from V and 4 from J; bases not matched to a gene: 6. The length of the CDR3 is 16 residues. The CDR3 spells CASSLVPQGAGNTIYF. The CDR3 DNA follows: TGTGCCAGCAGCTTAGTCCCTCAGGGGGCCGGAAACACCATATATTTT.

This chain joins TRBV12-3 or TRBV12-4 and TRBJ2-2, with 7 nucleotides matching TRBD1. The J segment lost 2 bases and the V segment lost 3 bases, leaving 12 bases of the junction unmatched. The CDR3 length is 18 residues. CDR3 protein: CASSFSDRVLVNTGELFF. In DNA, the CDR3 is TGTGCCAGCAGTTTTTCCGACAGGGTATTAGTAAACACCGGGGAGCTGTTTTTT.

This clonotype was recorded at least ten times. The rearrangement links TRBV12-3 or TRBV12-4 to TRBJ2-7; D is ambiguous. V was clipped by 4 bases and J by 3 bases, with 10 bases between them. CDR3 length equals 13 residues. DNA of the CDR3: TGTGCCAGCAGTTGGACCGTGAGCTACGAGCAGTACTTC. Translated, it gives CASSWTVSYEQYF.

This clonotype has just a few counts. The rearrangement joins TRBV7-9 to TRBJ2-7; no reliable D call. The CDR3 covers 11 residues. The germline V and J ends were trimmed by 8 bases and 3 bases, with 8 bases remaining between them. CDR1 and CDR2 from the germline V gene are SEHNR and FQNEAQ (reference sequence). The CDR3 spells CASGRHYEQYF. CDR3 sequence (DNA): TGTGCCAGCGGTAGGCACTACGAGCAGTACTTC.

This clonotype has only a few counts. The CDR3 bases are TGTGCCAGCAGTTTAGAGAGGAGAGCGGGAGGAGAGACCCAGTACTTC. Amino acid sequence: CASSLERRAGGETQYF. The rearrangement joins TRBV12-3 or TRBV12-4 to TRBJ2-5, with 9 bases that match TRBD2. CDR3 length equals 16 residues. V lost 1 base, J lost 4 bases, and 7 bases stayed unmatched.

In its sample, this clonotype was seen a few times. The chain carries TRBV20-1 and TRBJ1-3, with D perhaps TRBD1 (5 bases). CDR3 length equals 14 residues. The V and J ends lost 1 base and 2 bases respectively, with 9 bases between them. CDR1 DFQATT and CDR2 SNEGSKA come from the germline V gene (reference sequence). The CDR3 DNA reads TGCAGTGCTAGAGTGGGGGGTGCTGGAAACACCATATATTTT. Translation gives CSARVGGAGNTIYF.

The J gene is TRBJ2-7, the V gene TRBV29-1; 8 bases are a match to TRBD1. The CDR3 is made up of 14 amino acids. The junction had 8 bases not matched to a gene; V was cut back by 3 bases and J by 4 bases. Germline values: CDR1 SQVTM, CDR2 ANQGSEA. CDR3 DNA sequence: TGCAGCGTTGACCGCGGGCAGGGGGCGTACGAGCAGTACTTC. Its translation is CSVDRGQGAYEQYF.